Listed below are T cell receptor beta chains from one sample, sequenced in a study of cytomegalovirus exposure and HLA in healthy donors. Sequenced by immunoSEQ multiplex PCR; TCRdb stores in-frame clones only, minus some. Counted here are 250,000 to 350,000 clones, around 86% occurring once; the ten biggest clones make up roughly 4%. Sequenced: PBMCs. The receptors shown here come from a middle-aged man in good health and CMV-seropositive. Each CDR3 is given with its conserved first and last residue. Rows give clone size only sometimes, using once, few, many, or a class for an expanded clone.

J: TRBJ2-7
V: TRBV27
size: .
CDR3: CASSKLAEFGFEQYF

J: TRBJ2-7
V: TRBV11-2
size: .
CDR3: CASSFVEEAGEQYF

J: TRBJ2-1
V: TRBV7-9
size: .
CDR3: CASSYGTSAYNEQFF

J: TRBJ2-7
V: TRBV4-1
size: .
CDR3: CASSPRGLASSYEQYF

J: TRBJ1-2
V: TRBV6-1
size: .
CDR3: CASSREGDSPYGYTF

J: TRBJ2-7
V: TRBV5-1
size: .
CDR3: CASSATAGSLYEQYF

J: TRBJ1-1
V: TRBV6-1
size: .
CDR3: CASRTGGNTEAFF

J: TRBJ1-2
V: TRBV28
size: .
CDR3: CASSGSGQGLGGYTF

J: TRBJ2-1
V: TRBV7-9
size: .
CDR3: CASSLPTRRDNEQFF

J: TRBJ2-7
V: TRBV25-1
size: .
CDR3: CASSAGYEQYF

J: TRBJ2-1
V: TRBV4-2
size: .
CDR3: CASSQVGRAEWDEQFF

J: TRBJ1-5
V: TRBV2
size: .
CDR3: CASSEAQYGNQPQHF

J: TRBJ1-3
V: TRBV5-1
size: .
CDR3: CASSMDTSGNTIYF

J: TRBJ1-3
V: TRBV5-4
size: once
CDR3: CASSFSGVGNTIYF

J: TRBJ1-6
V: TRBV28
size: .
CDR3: CASTPGLSGSPLHF

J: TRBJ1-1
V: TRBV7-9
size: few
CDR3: CASSLDGMNTEAFF

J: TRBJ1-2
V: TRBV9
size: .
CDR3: CASSVGWGANYGYTF

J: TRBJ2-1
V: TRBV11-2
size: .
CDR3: CASSLGLAGNEQFF

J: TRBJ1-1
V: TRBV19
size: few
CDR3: CASSIGGPGKIAFF

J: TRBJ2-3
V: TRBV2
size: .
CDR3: CASRAGGSFSTDTQYF

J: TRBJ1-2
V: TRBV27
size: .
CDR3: CASGPSLTWGANYGYTF

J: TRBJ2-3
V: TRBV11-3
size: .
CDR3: CASSLTSGSTDTQYF